The 17 T cell receptor beta chains presented below share a single source sample, sequenced in a study of blood T cell repertoires in COVID-19. Sequenced by immunoSEQ multiplex PCR; TCRdb stores in-frame clones only, minus some. The table records fewer than 85,000 clones, about four fifths of them present only once. Sequencing was done on a sample of peripheral blood. The receptors shown here come from a human donor in a cohort sampled during active COVID-19.

The chain recombines TRBV5-4 with TRBJ1-1; 7 nucleotides line up with TRBD1. Germline loops: CDR1 SGHNT, CDR2 YYREEE (reference sequence). The CDR3 runs 15 residues. V dropped 4 bases and J dropped 5; count of bases not matched to a gene: 11. The CDR3 loop reads CASSEGPGGRTEAFF. The CDR3 coding sequence is TGTGCCAGCAGCGAGGGACCAGGGGGGAGGACTGAAGCTTTCTTT.

This chain joins TRBV4-1 and TRBJ2-1, with 9 bases that match TRBD2. CDR3 length: 16 residues. The germline gives CDR1 MGHRA, CDR2 YSYEKL. V gave up 2 bases and J gave up 2 bases; unmatched junction bases: 4. CDR3 sequence reads: CASSQSRGGAYNEQFF. The DNA for the CDR3 is TGCGCCAGCAGCCAATCCCGCGGGGGGGCCTACAATGAGCAGTTCTTC.

The chain carries TRBV10-3 and TRBJ2-7; the match to TRBD1 covers 7 bases. Germline assignment: CDR1 ENHRY and CDR2 SYGVKD. Trimming removed 6 bases from V and 4 bases from J; junction bases left unmatched: 6. This CDR3 spans 13 amino acids. CDR3 in amino acids: CAIRSGQSYEQYF. DNA for the CDR3: TGTGCCATCAGATCGGGACAGAGTTACGAGCAGTACTTC.

The V gene is TRBV12-1, the J gene TRBJ2-2; the D call TRBD2 from the table was never checked on the DNA. TRBV12-1 constitutes a pseudogene. The CDR3 contains 18 residues. As DNA, the CDR3 is TGTGCCAGCAGCTTTGCGGGGAGCGGGGGGACACACACCGGGGAGCTGTTTTTT. Protein: CASSFAGSGGTHTGELFF.

V usage is TRBV6-2 or TRBV6-3 and J usage is TRBJ2-3, with 9 positions matching TRBD2. Germline-derived CDR1 and CDR2 are MNHEY and SVGEGT. Trimming at V came to 5 bases and at J to 5 bases, leaving 5 bases not matched to a gene. The CDR3 runs 14 residues. The CDR3 here is CASSRGGVIDTQYF. The CDR3 DNA reads TGTGCCAGCAGTCGCGGGGGGGTTATAGATACGCAGTATTTT.

The chain links TRBV4-1 to TRBJ2-2; TRBD1 is a possible D gene (6 bases). Germline-derived CDR1 and CDR2 are MGHRA and YSYEKL. The length of the CDR3 is 15 residues. Deletions cut 0 bases from V and 4 bases from J, with 9 bases between. The CDR3 DNA is TGCGCCAGCAGCCAAGACAGGGGATCCACCGGGGAGCTGTTTTTT. This codes for CASSQDRGSTGELFF.

V and J are TRBV19 and TRBJ1-2; tentatively, D is TRBD1 (5 bases). The CDR3 runs to 16 residues. V lost 0 bases and J lost 4, with 15 bases in between. Germline CDR1 LNHDA, CDR2 SQIVND (reference sequence). The CDR3 loop is CASSIDRQWQAYGYTF. In nucleotides, the CDR3 is TGTGCCAGTAGTATAGATCGACAGTGGCAGGCCTATGGCTACACCTTC.

The chain couples TRBV6-2 or TRBV6-3 to TRBJ2-1; TRBD1 matches 10 bases. V was clipped by 5 bases and J by 4 bases; unmatched bases: 5. This CDR3 has 15 amino acids. Germline CDR1 reads MNHEY; CDR2 reads SVGEGT. This chain's CDR3 is CASSHGQGGYNEQFF. In DNA form, the CDR3 reads TGTGCCAGCAGTCACGGACAGGGGGGTTACAATGAGCAGTTCTTC.

The chain employs TRBV5-4 and TRBJ1-2, with a tentative D call TRBD1 (6 bases). Per the germline V gene, CDR1 is SGHNT and CDR2 is YYREEE (reference sequence). The CDR3 covers 14 residues. V was cut by 2 bases and J by 3 bases, with 11 bases left in between. CDR3 residues: CASSLRGSDYGYTF. The CDR3 coding sequence is TGTGCCAGCAGCTTAAGGGGGAGTGACTATGGCTACACCTTC.

This chain uses TRBV29-1 with TRBJ2-2; TRBD1 matches at 7 bases. The V segment lost 7 bases and the J segment 1 base; nucleotides outside the gene matches: 9. Germline values: CDR1 SQVTM, CDR2 ANQGSEA. This CDR3 is 15 amino acids long. CDR3 bases: TGCAGCGCCCTGACAGGGTCCGGGAACACCGGGGAGCTGTTTTTT. Translated, it gives CSALTGSGNTGELFF.

The V gene is TRBV4-3, the J gene TRBJ1-2; D not certain. The germline V gene encodes CDR1 LGHNA and CDR2 YSLEER. The CDR3 loop spans 15 amino acids. Trimming removed 1 base at V and 1 base at J, with 10 bases between. As DNA, the CDR3 is TGCGCCAGCAGCCAAGGTTCCGGGTTTAACTATGGCTACACCTTC. Amino acid sequence: CASSQGSGFNYGYTF.

The rearrangement links TRBV7-8 to TRBJ2-7, with D possibly TRBD1 on 6 matching bases. The germline V gene has CDR1 SGHVS and CDR2 FQNEAQ. The CDR3 loop spans 14 amino acids. Trimming pared 5 bases from V and 0 bases from J, leaving 11 bases between. The DNA of the CDR3 is TGTGCCAGCAGCAATAGACAGGCCTCCTACGAGCAGTACTTC. Its protein is CASSNRQASYEQYF.

The gene calls are TRBV5-4 and TRBJ2-5, with 9 bases that match TRBD1. The germline V gene encodes CDR1 SGHNT and CDR2 YYREEE (reference sequence). V lost 2 bases, J lost 5 bases, and 4 bases stayed unmatched. This CDR3 comprises 14 residues. The CDR3 DNA sequence: TGTGCCAGCAGCTTACAGGGGGCGTCGGAGACCCAGTACTTC. Translating it yields CASSLQGASETQYF.

The chain is built from TRBV4-2 and TRBJ1-6; perhaps TRBD1 as D (5 bases). The CDR3 runs to 15 residues. Germline assignment: CDR1 LGHNA and CDR2 YNFKEQ. Trimming removed 1 base from V and 8 bases from J, with 12 bases in between. The CDR3 DNA is TGTGCCAGCAGCCAAGTGGCCCCGGGGGATTCACCCCTCCACTTT. Encoded protein: CASSQVAPGDSPLHF.

This sequence joins TRBV7-8 and TRBJ2-7; D possibly corresponds to TRBD2 (5 bases). CDR3 size: 16 residues. In germline, CDR1 is SGHVS, CDR2 FQNEAQ. The V and J ends lost 1 base and 5 bases respectively, with 18 bases between them. The CDR3 nucleotides read TGTGCCAGCAGCTTAGATCGTCCGGGGAAGAGCCACGAGCAGTACTTC. Translating gives CASSLDRPGKSHEQYF.

This chain links TRBV28 with TRBJ1-2; no definite D call. Looked up from germline, CDR1 is MDHEN and CDR2 is SYDVKM. The CDR3 runs 12 residues. Trimming removed 5 bases at V and 8 bases at J, with 12 bases between. Here the CDR3 reads CASSQPGYGYTF. The CDR3 nucleotides are TGTGCCAGCAGTCAACCCGGGTACGGCTACACCTTC.

The chain recombines TRBV4-2 with TRBJ2-5, with TRBD2 matching 15 bases. The germline CDR1 and CDR2 sequences are LGHNA and YNFKEQ. The CDR3 is 17 amino acids. V shed 3 bases, J shed 3 bases, and the junction held 5 bases outside the gene matches. The CDR3 region has the DNA TGTGCCAGCAGCCAGGGACTAGCGGGGGGAATTGAAGAGACCCAGTACTTC. It is translated as CASSQGLAGGIEETQYF.